What follows describes a single T cell receptor beta chain. Those who participated ranged in age from about 18 to 95 years and resided in under 25 US areas. Participant reports of clinical history set cohort assignment. The data originate from a study of blood T cell repertoires in COVID-19. Turning to the study itself: Samples of COVID-19 (acute and convalescent) were obtained from the United States, Italy and Spain.

The CDR3 length is 14 residues. CDR1 is PRHDT and CDR2 is FYEKMQ in the germline V gene (reference sequence). Deletions cut 3 bases from V and 4 bases from J, with 13 bases between. TCRdb's table, derived via immunoSEQ multiplex PCR, lists solely in-frame clones and lacks some. The sample records 380,000 or so clones, around 87% being singletons. The receptor was isolated from a man aged 25 to 45 who had recovered from COVID-19. Sequencing used PBMCs or T cells enriched from blood (not recorded which). V is TRBV13 and J is TRBJ2-7; the D gene is possibly TRBD1 (6 bases). Here the CDR3 reads CASSLGAQGYEQYF. CDR3 in DNA: TGTGCCAGCAGCTTGGGGGCTCAGGGGTACGAGCAGTACTTC.